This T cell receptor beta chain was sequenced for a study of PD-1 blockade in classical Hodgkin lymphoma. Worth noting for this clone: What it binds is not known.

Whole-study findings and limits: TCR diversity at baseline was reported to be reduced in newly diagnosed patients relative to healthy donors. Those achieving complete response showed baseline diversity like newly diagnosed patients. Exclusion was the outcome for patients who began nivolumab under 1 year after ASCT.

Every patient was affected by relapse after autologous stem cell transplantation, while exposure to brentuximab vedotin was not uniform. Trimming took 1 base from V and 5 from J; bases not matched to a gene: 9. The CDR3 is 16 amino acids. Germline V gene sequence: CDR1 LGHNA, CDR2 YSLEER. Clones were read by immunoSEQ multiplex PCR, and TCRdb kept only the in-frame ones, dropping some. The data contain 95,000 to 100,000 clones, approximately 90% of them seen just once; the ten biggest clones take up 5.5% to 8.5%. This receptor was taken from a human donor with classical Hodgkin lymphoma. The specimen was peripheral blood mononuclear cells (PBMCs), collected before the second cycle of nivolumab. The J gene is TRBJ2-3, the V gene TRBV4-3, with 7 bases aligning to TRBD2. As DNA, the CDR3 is TGCGCCAGCAGCCAAGTGTTGCGGGGGACGGGAGATACGCAGTATTTT. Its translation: CASSQVLRGTGDTQYF.